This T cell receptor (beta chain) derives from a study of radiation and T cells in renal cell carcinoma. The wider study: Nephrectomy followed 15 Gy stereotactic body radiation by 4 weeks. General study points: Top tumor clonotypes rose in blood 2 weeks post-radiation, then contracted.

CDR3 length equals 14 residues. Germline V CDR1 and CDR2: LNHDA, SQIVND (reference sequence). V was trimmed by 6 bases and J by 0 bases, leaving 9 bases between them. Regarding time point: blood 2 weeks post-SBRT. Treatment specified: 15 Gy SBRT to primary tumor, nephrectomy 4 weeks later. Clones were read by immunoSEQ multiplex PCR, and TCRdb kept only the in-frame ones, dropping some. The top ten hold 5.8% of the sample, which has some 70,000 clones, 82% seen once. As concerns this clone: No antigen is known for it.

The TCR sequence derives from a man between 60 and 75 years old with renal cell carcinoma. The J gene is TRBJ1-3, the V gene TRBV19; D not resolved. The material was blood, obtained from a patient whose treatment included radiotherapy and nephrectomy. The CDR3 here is CASSKDISGNTIYF. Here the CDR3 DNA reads TGTGCCAGTAGCAAAGACATCTCTGGAAACACCATATATTTT.